A selection of T cell receptor beta chains follows, all from one sample in a study of T cell changes during pregnancy in multiple sclerosis. Clones were sequenced by immunoSEQ multiplex PCR, and TCRdb holds only the in-frame ones, with some missing. Of fewer than 30,000 clones in the sample, 89% were seen once. Sequences were derived from CD8+ T cells from peripheral blood mononuclear cells, sampled in the second trimester of pregnancy. These receptors were collected from a female donor with multiple sclerosis, enrolled in a pregnancy study. CDR3s include the opening cysteine and the closing phenylalanine or tryptophan. The D gene is left open where the match is weak. A row's size may be missing; if present it is once, few, many or a size class.

CDR3	DNA	D	V	J	size
CASSQGVLAATDTQYF	TGTGCCAGCAGCCAGGGGGTTCTAGCGGCCACAGATACGCAGTATTTT	TRBD2	TRBV4-2	TRBJ2-3	-
CAWRGQGENEQFF	TGTGCCTGGAGGGGACAGGGGGAAAATGAGCAGTTCTTC	TRBD1	TRBV30	TRBJ2-1	once
CASSMDRTTEAFF	TGTGCCAGTAGTATGGACAGGACCACTGAAGCTTTCTTT	TRBD1	TRBV19	TRBJ1-1	-
CASSPARSREGRSTDTQYF	TGTGCCAGCAGTCCCGCTAGGTCGCGGGAGGGTCGTAGCACAGATACGCAGTATTTT	TRBD2	TRBV28	TRBJ2-3	-
CASSYPRSSYNEQFF	TGTGCCAGCAGTTACCCGAGGAGCTCCTACAATGAGCAGTTCTTC	-	TRBV6-6	TRBJ2-1	-
CASRHRVGRQPQHF	TGTGCCAGTAGACACAGGGTGGGGCGTCAGCCCCAGCATTTT	-	TRBV19	TRBJ1-5	-
CASSYSGQGANEQFF	TGTGCCAGCAGTTACTCGGGACAGGGCGCCAATGAGCAGTTCTTC	TRBD1	TRBV6-5	TRBJ2-1	-
CASSRRRDMPDTQYF	TGTGCCAGCAGCCGTCGGCGGGATATGCCAGATACGCAGTATTTT	-	TRBV28	TRBJ2-3	-
CASSLYGQTRSNQPQHF	TGTGCCAGCAGTTTATATGGACAGACTCGTAGCAATCAGCCCCAGCATTTT	-	TRBV28	TRBJ1-5	-
CSARTGSTEAFF	TGCAGCGCTCGGACAGGGTCCACTGAAGCTTTCTTT	TRBD1	TRBV29-1	TRBJ1-1	-
CASSSTGGNNTPLHF	TGTGCCAGCAGTTCTACAGGGGGGAACAATACACCCCTCCACTTT	TRBD1	TRBV6-5	TRBJ1-6	-
CASSLLGDEQFF	TGTGCCAGCAGCTTATTAGGGGATGAGCAGTTCTTC	-	TRBV7-3	TRBJ2-1	once
CAAGGTSGNTDTQYF	TGTGCCGCAGGGGGGACTAGCGGGAACACAGATACGCAGTATTTT	TRBD2	TRBV28	TRBJ2-3	-
CASSQLAGGITDTQYF	TGCGCCAGCAGCCAACTAGCGGGAGGTATCACAGATACGCAGTATTTT	TRBD2	TRBV4-3	TRBJ2-3	-
CASSARDIYTGELFF	TGTGCCAGCAGTGCCCGGGACATCTACACCGGGGAGCTGTTTTTT	-	TRBV28	TRBJ2-2	-
CASSESSGRSDTQYF	TGTGCCAGCAGTGAGTCTAGCGGGAGATCAGATACGCAGTATTTT	TRBD2	TRBV6-1	TRBJ2-3	-
CASSFYGTAGETQYF	TGTGCCAGCAGTTTTTACGGGACAGCCGGGGAGACCCAGTACTTC	TRBD1	TRBV28	TRBJ2-5	-
CASSERGISEAFF	TGTGCCAGCAGTGAACGAGGGATCTCTGAAGCTTTCTTT	-	TRBV2	TRBJ1-1	-
CASSHGGPQETQYF	TGTGCCAGCAGCCACGGAGGGCCGCAAGAGACCCAGTACTTC	-	TRBV7-2	TRBJ2-5	once
CASSVGPGFTEQFF	TGTGCCAGCAGCGTAGGACCGGGGTTCACTGAGCAGTTCTTC	-	TRBV9	TRBJ2-1	-
CASSSTGWGEAFF	TGTGCCAGCAGTTCCACAGGGTGGGGTGAAGCTTTCTTT	-	TRBV9	TRBJ1-1	-
CASSELSSAGGPQEQYF	TGTGCCAGCAGTGAATTAAGTTCGGCGGGAGGGCCTCAGGAGCAGTACTTC	TRBD2	TRBV6-1	TRBJ2-7	-
CSVWTSGRAADTQYF	TGCAGCGTTTGGACTAGCGGGAGGGCAGCAGATACGCAGTATTTT	TRBD2	TRBV29-1	TRBJ2-3	-
CASSPNAGETQYF	TGTGCCAGCAGCCCCAACGCGGGGGAGACCCAGTACTTC	-	TRBV7-8	TRBJ2-5	-
CASRTLDPAPTYNEQFF	TGTGCCAGCAGAACGCTCGATCCAGCGCCCACCTACAATGAGCAGTTCTTC	-	TRBV28	TRBJ2-1	-
CASSPRGENQVTQYF	TGTGCCAGCAGCCCGCGGGGAGAGAATCAAGTGACCCAGTACTTC	-	TRBV21-1	TRBJ2-5	once
CASSLENGAGVGYEQFF	TGTGCCAGCAGCTTAGAAAATGGTGCGGGAGTTGGCTATGAGCAGTTCTTC	TRBD2	TRBV7-2	TRBJ2-1	-
CASSETGTDTQYF	TGTGCCAGCAGCGAGACAGGCACAGATACGCAGTATTTT	-	TRBV7-9	TRBJ2-3	-
CASSVGQGINQPQHF	TGTGCCAGCAGCGTAGGACAGGGGATCAATCAGCCCCAGCATTTT	TRBD1	TRBV9	TRBJ1-5	-